One and the same sample provided the 27 T cell receptor beta chains below, sequenced in a study of blood T cell repertoires in COVID-19. Only in-frame clones appear in the TCRdb table, and some are missing; sequencing was by immunoSEQ multiplex PCR. The sample lists around 76,000 clones; around 91% were seen once. Input material: peripheral blood. These receptors all come from a human donor in a cohort sampled during active COVID-19.

This chain's CDR3 is CASSFLQGSNQPQHF. As DNA, the CDR3 is TGTGCCAGCAGCTTTTTGCAGGGAAGCAATCAGCCCCAGCATTTT. The V and J genes are TRBV7-8 and TRBJ1-5, with D possibly matching TRBD1 (5 bases). CDR1 is SGHVS and CDR2 is FQNEAQ in the germline V gene. This CDR3 has 15 residues. V lost 3 bases, J lost 1 base, and 10 bases lay in between.

The chain joins TRBV12-5 to TRBJ2-3; 9 positions match TRBD2. Trimming removed 3 bases from V and 6 bases from J; junction bases left unmatched: 16. Germline-derived CDR1 and CDR2 are LGHNT and FRNRAP. This CDR3 region has 18 residues. In DNA form, the CDR3 reads TGTGCTAGTGGTTTTGGGCAGGGACTAGCTGGGAATAGCGATACGCAGTATTTT. Amino acid sequence: CASGFGQGLAGNSDTQYF.

This chain connects TRBV11-2 to TRBJ2-2; the match to TRBD1 covers 10 bases. The CDR3 covers 20 residues. V trimming: 0 bases; J trimming: 5 bases; junction bases outside the gene matches: 15. CDR1 is SGHAT and CDR2 is FQNNGV in the germline V gene. The CDR3, as DNA: TGTGCCAGCAGCTTAGATCTCGGGACAGGGGACCAGCCTTGGACCGGGGAGCTGTTTTTT. The encoded protein is CASSLDLGTGDQPWTGELFF.

The chain links TRBV18 to TRBJ2-7, with TRBD2 matching 11 bases. The germline V gene encodes CDR1 KGHSH and CDR2 LQKENI. The CDR3 runs to 15 residues. V dropped 6 bases and J dropped 1; count of bases not matched to a gene: 5. CDR3 DNA: TGTGCCAGCTCGCCGCGACTAGCGGGGTCCTACGAGCAGTACTTC. This gives the protein CASSPRLAGSYEQYF. Full variable domain (missing parts from reference TRBV18 and TRBJ2-7): NAGVMQNPRHLVRRRGQEARLRCSPMKGHSHVYWYRQLPEEGLKFMVYLQKENIIDESGMPKERFSAEFPKEGPSILRIQQVVRGDSAAYFCASSPRLAGSYEQYFGPGTRLTVT.

The V gene is TRBV21-1, the J gene TRBJ2-4; TRBD2 is the table's D call, not checked against the DNA. TRBV21-1 is termed a pseudogene. The CDR3 has 16 amino acids. CDR3 bases: TGTGCCAGCAGCAATTTACCGGGGTTAGCCAAAAACATTCAGTACTTC. This gives the protein CASSNLPGLAKNIQYF.

The rearrangement links TRBV18 to TRBJ1-1; D remains unclear. The germline V and J ends were trimmed by 4 bases and 6 bases, with 15 bases remaining between them. Germline V gene sequence: CDR1 KGHSH, CDR2 LQKENI. CDR3 length equals 14 residues. The CDR3 DNA reads TGTGCCAGCTCACGGGTGGGTGGAACAGCTGAAGCTTTCTTT. Residues: CASSRVGGTAEAFF.

The V call is TRBV5-1, the J call TRBJ2-1; D gene unclear. The germline V gene encodes CDR1 SGHRS and CDR2 YFSETQ. This CDR3 region has 15 residues. Trimming shortened V by 0 bases and J by 5 bases, and 12 bases separated the two germline ends. The CDR3 nucleotides read TGCGCCAGCAGCTTGGGGATTGGGCCTCACAATGAGCAGTTCTTC. This gives the protein CASSLGIGPHNEQFF. Variable domain in full (rest from reference TRBV5-1 and TRBJ2-1): KAGVTQTPRYLIKTRGQQVTLSCSPISGHRSVSWYQQTPGQGLQFLFEYFSETQRNKGNFPGRFSGRQFSNSRSEMNVSTLELGDSALYLCASSLGIGPHNEQFFGPGTRLTVL.

This clone was counted once. The chain carries TRBV5-1 and TRBJ2-3, with D perhaps TRBD1 (5 bases). This CDR3 spans 17 amino acids. V gave up 0 bases and J gave up 2 bases, with 16 bases separating them. Per the germline V gene, CDR1 is SGHRS and CDR2 is YFSETQ. The CDR3: CASSLDLGVLNTDTQYF. The CDR3 DNA sequence: TGCGCCAGCAGCTTGGATTTAGGGGTGTTGAACACAGATACGCAGTATTTT.

The chain links TRBV4-3 to TRBJ1-1, with 7 bases lining up with TRBD1. V shed 0 bases and J 3 bases; nucleotides not matched to a gene: 4. The CDR3 is 15 residues long. Germline lookup yields CDR1 LGHNA and CDR2 YSLEER. CDR3 loop: CASSQEARGYTEAFF. Here the CDR3 DNA reads TGCGCCAGCAGCCAAGAGGCCAGGGGGTACACTGAAGCTTTCTTT.

V usage is TRBV4-1 and J usage is TRBJ1-6, with 10 bases lining up with TRBD1. Germline assignment: CDR1 MGHRA and CDR2 YSYEKL. The CDR3 length is 17 residues. Trimming at V came to 0 bases and at J to 10 bases, leaving 9 bases not matched to a gene. The CDR3 sequence is CASSQDIGQGGRSPLHF. The CDR3 DNA is TGCGCCAGCAGCCAAGATATAGGACAGGGGGGACGATCACCCCTCCACTTT.

This clone was detected only once. This chain links TRBV11-2 with TRBJ2-7, with a tentative D call TRBD2 (6 bases). Germline CDR1 is SGHAT and CDR2 is FQNNGV. V was trimmed by 1 base and J by 6 bases, leaving 7 bases between them. The CDR3 spans 12 residues. CDR3 amino acids: CASSLGRVEQYF. The CDR3 coding sequence is TGTGCCAGCAGCTTAGGGAGGGTCGAGCAGTACTTC.

This chain joins TRBV7-3 and TRBJ2-1; 12 nucleotides align to TRBD2. The V and J ends lost 1 base and 7 bases, in that order; junction bases with no gene match: 2. Looked up from germline, CDR1 is SGHTA and CDR2 is FQGTGA. The CDR3 runs to 15 residues. CDR3 sequence: CASSLSLAGGNEQFF. The CDR3 DNA follows: TGTGCCAGCAGCTTAAGTCTAGCGGGGGGGAATGAGCAGTTCTTC.

V usage is TRBV30 and J usage is TRBJ1-2, with no clear D. Between the trimmed V and J ends, which lost 2 bases and 8 bases, there was a span of 12 bases. Germline lookup yields CDR1 GTSNPN and CDR2 SVGIG (reference sequence). The CDR3 covers 12 residues. The CDR3, as DNA: TGTGCCTGGAGTCCCGGAGTCGAGGGCTACACCTTC. Its translation: CAWSPGVEGYTF.

V is TRBV10-3 and J is TRBJ1-1, with 7 bases aligning to TRBD1. The CDR3 length is 14 residues. The V segment lost 0 bases and the J segment 9 bases; nucleotides outside the gene matches: 7. CDR1 is ENHRY and CDR2 is SYGVKD in the germline V gene. CDR3 nucleotide sequence: TGTGCCATCAGTGAGTCTCTTGGGACAGTAAAAGCTTTCTTT. This translates into CAISESLGTVKAFF.

This chain uses TRBV30 with TRBJ2-1; 10 nucleotides align to TRBD1. CDR3 length equals 13 residues. J gave up 8 bases and V 3 bases, and 4 bases lay outside the gene matches. CDR1 is GTSNPN and CDR2 is SVGIG in the germline V gene (reference sequence). CDR3 nucleotide sequence: TGTGCCTGGAGAAGACAGGGGGCCGATGAGCAGTTCTTC. This sequence encodes CAWRRQGADEQFF. The full variable domain, in which reference TRBV30 and TRBJ2-1 provide the parts outside the CDR3, is SQTIHQWPATLVQPVGSPLSLECTVEGTSNPNLYWYRQAAGRGLQLLFYSVGIGQISSEVPQNLSASRPQDRQFILSSKKLLLSDSGFYLCAWRRQGADEQFFGPGTRLTVL.

This chain connects TRBV19 to TRBJ1-3; D gene unclear. Germline V CDR1 and CDR2: LNHDA, SQIVND (reference sequence). Deletions cut 3 bases from V and 0 bases from J, with 9 bases between. The CDR3 loop spans 15 amino acids. The CDR3 bases are TGTGCCAGTAGTATCCGGGAAAGCTCTGGAAACACCATATATTTT. Encoded protein: CASSIRESSGNTIYF.

CDR3 bases: TGTGCCAGCAGTCGGACAGTCGCGGGGGCAATTGATGAAAAACTGTTTTTT. This sequence encodes CASSRTVAGAIDEKLFF. The chain employs TRBV27 and TRBJ1-4, with D tentatively TRBD1 (6 bases). Germline V gives CDR1 MNHEY, CDR2 SMNVEV (reference sequence). The CDR3 extends over 17 amino acids. V dropped 5 bases and J dropped 6 bases, with 22 bases sitting between them.

The count of this clone is one. V and J are TRBV7-2 and TRBJ1-1, with 8 bases fitting TRBD1. Looked up from germline, CDR1 is SGHTA and CDR2 is FQGNSA. Trimming at V came to 5 bases and at J to 3 bases, leaving 8 bases not matched to a gene. There are 15 residues in the CDR3. CDR3 protein: CASSTQTGEDTEAFF. The DNA for the CDR3 is TGTGCCAGCAGCACACAGACAGGGGAAGACACTGAAGCTTTCTTT.

This chain joins TRBV6-6 and TRBJ1-1; 8 bases fit TRBD1. The germline CDR1 and CDR2 sequences are MNHNY and SVGAGI (reference sequence). The ends lost 2 bases at V and 5 bases at J; junction bases unmatched: 4. The CDR3 covers 14 residues. The chain's CDR3 is CASSYQGAETEAFF. CDR3 sequence (DNA): TGTGCCAGCAGTTACCAGGGGGCGGAGACTGAAGCTTTCTTT.

This clone was counted between two and nine times. V is TRBV10-3 and J is TRBJ1-1, with no clear D. The germline V gene has CDR1 ENHRY and CDR2 SYGVKD. The CDR3 runs to 15 residues. With 10 bases removed from V and 0 bases from J, the gap between germline ends came to 18 bases. The CDR3 DNA follows: TGTGCCACACGTGACCAGGCGGGCATGAACACTGAAGCTTTCTTT. It codes for CATRDQAGMNTEAFF.

The chain carries TRBV29-1 and TRBJ2-2; D possibly corresponds to TRBD1 (6 bases). CDR1 and CDR2 from the germline V gene are SQVTM and ANQGSEA. This CDR3 has 15 residues. V lost 3 bases, J lost 0 bases, and 11 bases lay in between. The CDR3 DNA follows: TGCAGCGTTGACAGGGGCATAACGAACACCGGGGAGCTGTTTTTT. Residues: CSVDRGITNTGELFF.

V is TRBV27 and J is TRBJ1-5, with D possibly being TRBD1 (6 bases). Germline loops: CDR1 MNHEY, CDR2 SMNVEV (reference sequence). Trimming left V 3 bases short and J 7 bases short, with 13 bases between. This CDR3 is built from 14 residues. Here the CDR3 DNA reads TGTGCCAGCAGTTTTTCGCAGGGGCGACAGCCCCAGCATTTT. This encodes CASSFSQGRQPQHF.

This rearrangement joins TRBV19 to TRBJ2-3; tentative D call: TRBD2 (6 bases). Looked up from germline, CDR1 is LNHDA and CDR2 is SQIVND (reference sequence). This CDR3 contains 15 residues. The V end was cut by 5 bases, the J end by 4 bases, with 16 bases between. CDR3 residues: CASSSQSGFSDTQYF. For the CDR3, the DNA is TGTGCCAGTAGTTCCCAGAGCGGGTTCTCAGATACGCAGTATTTT.

V and J are TRBV3-1 (or the pseudogene TRBV3-2) and TRBJ1-1; D is unresolved. Trimming left V 2 bases short and J 5 bases short, with 15 bases between. This CDR3 region has 15 residues. CDR1 and CDR2 (germline): LGHDT, YNNKEL (reference sequence). For the CDR3, the DNA is TGTGCCAGCAGCCAAACGTCGGGAGTTCAGACTGAAGCTTTCTTT. Its translation: CASSQTSGVQTEAFF.

This rearrangement joins TRBV5-4 to TRBJ2-1, with TRBD1 matching 9 bases. Germline CDR1 is SGHNT and CDR2 is YYREEE (reference sequence). The ends lost 1 base at V and 7 bases at J; junction bases unmatched: 9. The CDR3 has 16 amino acids. The chain's CDR3 is CASSLSTGGLSNEQFF. The CDR3 bases are TGTGCCAGCAGCTTGTCCACAGGGGGCTTGAGTAATGAGCAGTTCTTC.

This chain joins TRBV14 and TRBJ2-1; no reliable D call. Germline assignment: CDR1 SGHDN and CDR2 FVKESK. There are 12 residues in the CDR3. V lost 3 bases and J lost 8, with 8 bases in between. The DNA of the CDR3 is TGTGCCAGCAGCCAGATCTCGGATGAGCAGTTCTTC. It translates to CASSQISDEQFF.

V gene TRBV27 combines with J gene TRBJ2-2; 9 nucleotides agree with TRBD1. Per the germline V gene, CDR1 is MNHEY and CDR2 is SMNVEV (reference sequence). CDR3 length: 16 residues. V trimming: 7 bases; J trimming: 4 bases; junction bases outside the gene matches: 10. The CDR3 bases are TGTGCCAGCACCACCCGGGACAGGGTATCCACCGGGGAGCTGTTTTTT. As protein: CASTTRDRVSTGELFF.